This T cell receptor beta chain was observed in a study of cytotoxic CD8 clonotypes in ibrutinib-treated CLL (dated by TCRdb to about 2021). Context from the whole study: The cohort included around 15 treatment-naive and approximately eleven relapsed/refractory patients; about 18 were IGHV unmutated. Responses were partial in some 24 patients and complete in 2; after median approximately 66 months follow-up, about 14 stayed in remission and about 12 progressed. Response samples were obtained after a median of around 11 months of treatment, with a range of roughly 6 to 40 months. An average of around 250,000 productive templates and tens of thousands of productive rearrangements was obtained per sample. Of the approximately 87 participants in the trial, about two dozen had longitudinal samples available. Cryopreserved peripheral blood mononuclear cells were obtained before treatment, at response, and at either sustained remission or disease progression. Every sample from remission and from progressive disease was obtained while the patients were still on ibrutinib.

Interpreted using the paper, the time point label stands for: 12 months on ibrutinib. Roughly 2.2 micrograms of genomic DNA were extracted from cryopreserved PBMCs for TCR beta library preparation. Longitudinal blood samples from CLL patients receiving ibrutinib monotherapy were subjected to high-throughput TCR beta sequencing. The patients were enrolled in a single-center, open-label phase 2 trial of ibrutinib monotherapy. The investigation overall reported the following: Public clonotypes were rare and either shrank or stayed stable during treatment, and the rise in clonality at ibrutinib response reflected expansion of private clonotypes. Baseline clonality was found to be higher than that of age-matched healthy donors and was strongly correlated with circulating CD8+ T-cell counts. Sampling times were not matched between sustained-remission and progressing patients, and lymph node repertoires were not studied. Clonality increased at ibrutinib response, stayed stable in sustained remission, and fell back toward baseline at progression.

Remarks on this clone: Its antigen is still unknown. Per-base quality was not reported, and no clone a single base away is much larger than it.

The goal of deep resolution MiSeq sequencing was a depth between 1 in 1 million and 1 in 200,000 T cells, and coverage averaged 10x per clonotype. TCR beta libraries were generated with the immunoSEQ hsTCRB Kit. Per the original workflow: ImmunoSEQ Data Assistant and ImmunoSEQ Analyzer were used for data analysis, and V, D and J genes were assigned according to IMGT definitions. Clonality, which ranges from 0 to 1, was calculated as one minus the normalized Shannon entropy of productive rearrangement frequencies. Only overrepresented clonotypes making up at least 0.05% of the repertoire of each patient were included in the public clonotype analysis. Approximately 12 repertoires from age-matched healthy donors, obtained from immuneACCESS, served as clonality controls. As stored in TCRdb, this immuneACCESS dataset retains in-frame rearrangements with V and J assigned. A fraction of the clones does not appear; measured against another copy, unresolved V genes explain less than half of the discrepancy, and the remainder lacks a known reason. For V, J and clone size, that table is used; D and trimming come from the DNA. The sample table records about 140,000 clones; approximately 77% of these occur just once. The ten most abundant clones make up roughly a quarter of the sample.

V drops 4 bases and J drops 4 bases, leaving 11 bases in between. CDR1 MDHEN and CDR2 SYDVKM are derived from the germline V gene. Including the terminal cysteine and phenylalanine, the CDR3 comprises 14 residues. Only the CDR3 DNA is retained, 42 bases long and in frame from the first base. Specimen: PBMCs, collected after 12 months of ibrutinib treatment. This sequence originates from a human donor with chronic lymphocytic leukemia. The chain is made from TRBV28 and TRBJ1-3; the D gene is possibly TRBD1, with 6 bases matching. The nucleotides are TGTGCCAGCAGTTCCCCGCAGGGGGGAAACACCATATATTTT. Its protein is CASSSPQGGNTIYF. Full variable domain (CDR3 extended with the reference TRBV28 and TRBJ1-3 proteins): DVKVTQSSRYLVKRTGEKVFLECVQDMDHENMFWYRQDPGLGLRLIYFSYDVKMKEKGDIPEGYSVSREKKERFSLILESASTNQTSMYLCASSSPQGGNTIYFGEGSWLTVV.